This is a list of T cell receptor beta chains from one sample in a study of tumor and adjacent non-tumor tissue in lung cancer. TCRdb re-derived calls from the multiplex PCR reads in MiXCR, one entry per CDR3 protein. The repertoire holds about 200,000 distinct CDR3 sequences, with around 71% as singletons. The sequenced sample was lung tumor tissue. The receptors shown here come from a man between 60 and 70 years old with non-small cell lung cancer. Both conserved end residues are part of each CDR3. Each record gives: J gene, clone size, D gene, V gene, CDR3 DNA, CDR3 protein. D genes are given only for firm matches. Not every row has a clone size; where given, it reads once, few, many or a size class.

TRBJ2-4 once - TRBV11-3 TGTGCCAGCAGCTTGGACGGGGATGGTAAAAACATTCAGTACTTC CASSLDGDGKNIQYF
TRBJ1-5 few - TRBV7-2 TGTGCCAGCAGCTCGACTGGCAATCAGCCCCAGCATTTT CASSSTGNQPQHF
TRBJ1-2 many - TRBV12-3/TRBV12-4 TGTGCCAGCAGTACAAAGAACTATGGCTACACCTTC CASSTKNYGYTF
TRBJ2-3 medium-sized TRBD2 TRBV4-1 TGCGCCAGCAGCCTAGCGGGGGGTCCTAAAGATACGCAGTATTTT CASSLAGGPKDTQYF
TRBJ2-4 - - TRBV12-3/TRBV12-4 TGTGCCAGCAGTTCTCATGAACAGCAAGCCAAAAACATTCAGTACTTC CASSSHEQQAKNIQYF
TRBJ2-1 few TRBD1 TRBV14 TGTGCCAGCAGCCCGACGACAGGGGTGAAGGGGGAGCAGTTCTTC CASSPTTGVKGEQFF
TRBJ1-4 - - TRBV20-1 TGCAGTGCTAGAGACGTAATTTCTAATGAAAAACTGTCTTTT CSARDVISNEKLSF
TRBJ2-7 once - TRBV4-2 TGTGTCAGCAGCCAAGGCCGGGTGGACTACGAGCAGTACTTC CVSSQGRVDYEQYF
TRBJ2-6 - - TRBV20-1 TGCAGTGCTAGGAACGCCCCTGAGACGGCAGGTAGTAGGGCTGGGGCCAACGTCCTGACTTTC CSARNAPETAGSRAGANVLTF
TRBJ2-3 - - TRBV11-3 TGTGCCAGCAGCTCTCAGGAGGCATATACGCAGTTTTTT CASSSQEAYTQFF
TRBJ2-5 few TRBD1 TRBV6-1 TGTGCCAGCATCAACCCCGGGACAGGGATCCGAGAGACACAGTACTTC CASINPGTGIRETQYF
TRBJ1-4 - - TRBV13 TGTGTCAGCAGCTTAGGCCTCGACAGTGCAACTAATGAAAAACTGTTTTTT CVSSLGLDSATNEKLFF
TRBJ1-2 many - TRBV7-8 TGTGCCAGCAGCAAACGGGGATCTAACTATGGCTACACCTTC CASSKRGSNYGYTF
TRBJ2-5 many TRBD2 TRBV11-2 TGTGCCAGCAGCCAGGGACTAGCGGGATTAGTAGAGACCCAGTACTTC CASSQGLAGLVETQYF
TRBJ2-7 - TRBD2 TRBV4-3 TGCGCCAGCAGCCAAGACCGAGGTGGCGGGAGATCGGGGGAGCAGTACTTC CASSQDRGGGRSGEQYF
TRBJ2-3 many TRBD2 TRBV6-1 TGTGCCAGCAGTGGACTAGCGGGGGACACAGATACGCAGTATTTT CASSGLAGDTDTQYF
TRBJ2-7 many TRBD1 TRBV7-9 TGTGCCAGCAGACGGACAGGGGTCCAGCAGTACTTC CASRRTGVQQYF
TRBJ2-5 - TRBD2 TRBV6-5 TGTGCCAGCAGTTACTCGATTCCGCTAGCGGGGGCGGGGGAGACCCAGTACTTC CASSYSIPLAGAGETQYF
TRBJ2-1 few - TRBV29-1 TGCAGCGCAGCCGGGGCCCTCTTC CSAAGALF
TRBJ2-7 - - TRBV6-2/TRBV6-3 TGTGCCATAAGCACCATTTCGGTTAGAATTGAAAAAAAGTCCTACGAGCAGTACTTC CAISTISVRIEKKSYEQYF
TRBJ2-5 many - TRBV20-1 TGCAGTGCTATTAGGGGAAAAGAGACCCAGTACTTC CSAIRGKETQYF
TRBJ1-1 - - TRBV6-6 TGTGCTAGCAGTATCGGGGAAGGGGCCCTAAGTGAAGCTTTCTTT CASSIGEGALSEAFF
TRBJ1-2 - - TRBV12-3/TRBV12-4 TGTGCCAGCAGACCATCTTATGCTAACTATGGCTACACCTTC CASRPSYANYGYTF
TRBJ2-5 many TRBD2 TRBV20-1 TGCAGTGCTAGAGATACACTAGCGGGGGTCTTTTACTTC CSARDTLAGVFYF
TRBJ1-4 - - TRBV20-1 TGCAGTGCTAAGGATCGTAATGAAAAACTGTTTTTT CSAKDRNEKLFF
TRBJ2-1 once - TRBV4-3 TGCGCCAGTATCCTCGGCCAGCGGTGGAATCAGCAGTTCTTC CASILGQRWNQQFF
TRBJ2-2 - - TRBV4-3 TGCGCCAGCAGCCAAGGGGTACTAGCTAAAACAGCCACCCGGGAGCTGTTTTTT CASSQGVLAKTATRELFF
TRBJ2-3 - - TRBV20-1 TGCAGTGCTCCCACGGCGGGGGCAATGCACCGCACAAATACGCAGTATTTT CSAPTAGAMHRTNTQYF
TRBJ1-2 few - TRBV20-1 TGCAGTGCTAGAGATCAAGGGTTGAACTATGGCTACACCTTC CSARDQGLNYGYTF
TRBJ2-1 - - TRBV20-1 TGCATTGCTAGAGATCACGGCGGGCCGAACTCCTACAATGAGCAGTTCTTC CIARDHGGPNSYNEQFF
TRBJ1-1 - - TRBV20-1 TGCAGTGTTAGAGACCCCAGGACAACTCTGAACACTGAAGCTTTCTTT CSVRDPRTTLNTEAFF
TRBJ1-6 - - TRBV20-1 TGCAATGCCCTGCCTGGCCCTAATTCACCCCTCCACTTT CNALPGPNSPLHF
TRBJ1-2 many - TRBV14 TGTGCCAGCAGCTTCGGAGGCTATGGCTACACCTTC CASSFGGYGYTF
TRBJ1-2 - TRBD1 TRBV12-3/TRBV12-4 TGTGTCAGCAGGAAGGACAGGGAGGGCGGCTACACCTTC CVSRKDREGGYTF
TRBJ2-7 - - TRBV20-1 TGCAGTGCAAGCACAACCCCCGGGTACCAGCAGTACTTC CSASTTPGYQQYF
TRBJ2-1 - - TRBV12-3/TRBV12-4 TGTGCCAGCACCTTGGAGTACGGGGGAAGTAATGAGCAATTCTTC CASTLEYGGSNEQFF
TRBJ2-5 once TRBD2 TRBV4-3 TGCGCCAGCAGCCCAGAACCAGCGGGGGACGAGGGAGAGACCCAGTACTTC CASSPEPAGDEGETQYF
TRBJ2-7 many TRBD1 TRBV6-2/TRBV6-3 TGTGCCAGCAGCCTTCCGGGACAGGGGATTCCCGCCTACGAGCAGTACTTC CASSLPGQGIPAYEQYF
TRBJ1-6 many - TRBV20-1 TGCAGTGTCCCTAAACCCCAAGGAATTGGTAATTCACCCCTCCACTTT CSVPKPQGIGNSPLHF
TRBJ2-2 few - TRBV12-3/TRBV12-4 TGTGCCAGCAGTTATCCCCACTTCTCCCTCAGAGACACCGGGGAGCTGTTTTTT CASSYPHFSLRDTGELFF
TRBJ1-6 many - TRBV12-3/TRBV12-4 TGTGCCAGCAACTCTGGGCTTTCACCCCTCCACTTT CASNSGLSPLHF
TRBJ2-7 - TRBD2 TRBV12-3/TRBV12-4 TGTGTCAGCAGTTTAGCCGGCGGGAGGGCCTACGAGCAGTACTTC CVSSLAGGRAYEQYF
TRBJ1-5 - TRBD1 TRBV6-5 TGTGACAGCAGGCGACAGGGACAAAGCGGGAATCAGCCCCAACATTTT CDSRRQGQSGNQPQHF